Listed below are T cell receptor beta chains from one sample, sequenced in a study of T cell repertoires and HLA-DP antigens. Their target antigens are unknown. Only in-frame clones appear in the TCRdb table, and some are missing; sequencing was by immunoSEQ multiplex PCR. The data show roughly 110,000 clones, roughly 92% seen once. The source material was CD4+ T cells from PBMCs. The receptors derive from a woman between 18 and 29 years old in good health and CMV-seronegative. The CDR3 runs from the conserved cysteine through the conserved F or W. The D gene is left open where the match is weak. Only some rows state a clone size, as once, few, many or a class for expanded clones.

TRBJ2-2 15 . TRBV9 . CASSVFSSNTGELFF TGTGCCAGCAGCGTATTCTCCTCGAACACCGGGGAGCTGTTTTTT
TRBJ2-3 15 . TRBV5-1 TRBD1 CASSLDRGLTDTQYF TGCGCCAGCAGCTTGGACAGGGGCCTCACAGATACGCAGTATTTT
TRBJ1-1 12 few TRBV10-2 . CASSAGGTEAFF TGCGCCAGCAGTGCCGGGGGGACTGAAGCTTTCTTT
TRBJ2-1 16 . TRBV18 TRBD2 CASSPPSGSSYNEQFF TGTGCCAGCTCACCACCTAGCGGGAGCTCCTACAATGAGCAGTTCTTC
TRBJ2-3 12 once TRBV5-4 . CASSSVTDTQYF TGTGCCAGCAGCTCGGTCACAGATACGCAGTATTTT
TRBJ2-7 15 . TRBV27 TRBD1 CASSPVYRGHGEQYF TGTGCCAGCAGTCCGGTATACAGGGGGCACGGCGAGCAGTACTTC
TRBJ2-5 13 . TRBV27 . CASSLGQGETQYF TGTGCCAGCAGTTTAGGGCAGGGGGAGACCCAGTACTTC
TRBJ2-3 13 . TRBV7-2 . CASSIIAADTQYF TGTGCCAGCAGCATCATAGCCGCAGATACGCAGTATTTT
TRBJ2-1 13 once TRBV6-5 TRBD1 CASRGTGRHEQFF TGTGCCAGCAGGGGGACAGGGAGGCATGAGCAGTTCTTC
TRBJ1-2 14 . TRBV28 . CASSPVGGAYGYTF TGTGCCAGCAGTCCCGTTGGGGGCGCCTATGGCTACACCTTC
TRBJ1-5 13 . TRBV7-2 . CASSLAQPGTQHF TGTGCCAGCAGCTTAGCCCAACCGGGAACCCAGCATTTT
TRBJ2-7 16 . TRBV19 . CASKKVIGGSTYEQYF TGTGCCAGTAAGAAGGTCATCGGAGGATCAACCTACGAGCAGTACTTC
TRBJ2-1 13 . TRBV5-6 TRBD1 CASSPGTAEKQFF TGTGCCAGCAGCCCGGGGACAGCCGAGAAACAGTTCTTC
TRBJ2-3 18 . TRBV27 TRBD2 CASSPLGLAGGGADTQYF TGTGCCAGCAGTCCGTTAGGACTAGCGGGGGGCGGGGCAGATACGCAGTATTTT
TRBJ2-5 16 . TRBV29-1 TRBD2 CSVEEFLAGLQETQYF TGCAGCGTTGAAGAGTTCCTAGCGGGACTACAAGAGACCCAGTACTTC
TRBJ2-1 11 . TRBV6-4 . CASSDNTEQFF TGTGCCAGCAGTGACAATACTGAGCAGTTCTTC
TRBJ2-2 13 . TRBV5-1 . CASSLGHTGELFF TGCGCCAGCAGCTTGGGGCACACCGGGGAGCTGTTTTTT
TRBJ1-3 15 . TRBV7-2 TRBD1 CASSSTGGSGNTIYF TGTGCCAGCAGCTCGACAGGGGGCTCTGGAAACACCATATATTTT
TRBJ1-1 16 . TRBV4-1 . CASSQNLAGPNTEAFF TGCGCCAGCAGCCAAAATTTGGCGGGGCCTAACACTGAAGCTTTCTTT
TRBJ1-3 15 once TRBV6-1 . CASSERSLMSGTIYF TGTGCCAGCAGTGAAAGGTCCCTAATGAGTGGCACCATATATTTT
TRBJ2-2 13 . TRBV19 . CASNRQYTGELFF TGTGCCAGTAACCGGCAGTACACCGGGGAGCTGTTTTTT
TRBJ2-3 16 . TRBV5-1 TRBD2 CASSFRTSFGTDTQYF TGCGCCAGCAGCTTTAGGACTAGTTTCGGCACAGATACGCAGTATTTT
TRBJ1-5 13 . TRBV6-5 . CASSLVGDQPQHF TGTGCCAGCAGCCTCGTAGGGGATCAGCCCCAGCATTTT
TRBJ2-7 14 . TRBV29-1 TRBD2 CSVGNSGRPYEQYF TGCAGCGTTGGGAATAGCGGGAGACCCTACGAGCAGTACTTC
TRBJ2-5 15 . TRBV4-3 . CASSHVSSRAETQYF TGCGCCAGCAGCCATGTGAGCTCCCGGGCAGAGACCCAGTACTTC
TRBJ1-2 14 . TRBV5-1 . CASSLAGLQYGYTF TGCGCCAGCAGCCTAGCTGGGCTCCAATATGGCTACACCTTC
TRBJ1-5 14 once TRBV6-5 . CASSYTGSRHPQHF TGTGCCAGCAGTTACACAGGCTCTCGTCACCCCCAGCATTTT
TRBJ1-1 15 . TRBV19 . CASSYSGLSVTEAFF TGTGCCAGTAGCTATTCCGGGCTCAGTGTCACTGAAGCTTTCTTT
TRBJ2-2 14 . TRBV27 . CASSLSPDTGELFF TGTGCCAGCAGTTTATCACCCGACACCGGGGAGCTGTTTTTT
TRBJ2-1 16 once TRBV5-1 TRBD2 CASSLSGGLAGTEQFF TGCGCCAGCAGCCTAAGCGGTGGACTAGCGGGAACTGAGCAGTTCTTC
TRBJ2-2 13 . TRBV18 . CASSPAVAGELFF TGTGCCAGCTCACCGGCAGTCGCCGGGGAGCTGTTTTTT
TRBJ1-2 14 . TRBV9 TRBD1 CASSARDRDQGYTF TGTGCCAGCAGCGCCAGGGACAGGGATCAGGGCTACACCTTC
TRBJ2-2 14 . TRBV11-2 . CASQLAAYTGELFF TGTGCCAGCCAATTGGCAGCTTACACCGGGGAGCTGTTTTTT
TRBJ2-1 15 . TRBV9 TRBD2 CASSVGRGDYNEQFF TGTGCCAGCAGCGTGGGGAGGGGTGACTACAATGAGCAGTTCTTC
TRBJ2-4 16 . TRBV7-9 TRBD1 CASSLAYRGTKNIQYF TGTGCCAGCAGCTTAGCCTACAGGGGGACCAAAAACATTCAGTACTTC
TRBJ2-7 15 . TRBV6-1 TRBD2 CASRLAGEFGYEQYF TGTGCCAGCCGCCTAGCGGGAGAATTCGGGTACGAGCAGTACTTC
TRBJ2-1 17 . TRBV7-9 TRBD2 CASSLARGLAGVNEQFF TGTGCCAGCAGCTTGGCGAGAGGGCTAGCGGGAGTCAATGAGCAGTTCTTC
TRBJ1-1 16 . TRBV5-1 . CASSGNRDGRRTEAFF TGCGCCAGCAGCGGGAACCGGGACGGTCGACGCACTGAAGCTTTCTTT
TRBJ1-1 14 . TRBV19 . CASKSQLMNTEAFF TGTGCCAGTAAGTCTCAGCTCATGAACACTGAAGCTTTCTTT
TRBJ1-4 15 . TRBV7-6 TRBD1 CASSPQGQANEKLFF TGTGCCAGCAGCCCACAGGGACAGGCTAATGAAAAACTGTTTTTT